The source of this TCR beta chain is a study of regulatory T cells in long-lasting Graves disease. In building TCR beta libraries, iRepertoire HTBI primers were used together with Arm-PCR of CDR3 regions. Each CDR3 protein gets one entry after TCRdb re-called the multiplex PCR reads with MiXCR. The sample has hundreds of thousands of distinct CDR3 sequences, less than 15% seen once. Trimming cost V 4 bases and J 6 bases, with 9 bases left between them. This CDR3 has 13 amino acids. Germline V CDR1 and CDR2: LGHNA, YNFKEQ. Sample time point: newly diagnosed GD, antithyroid drugs for less than 3 months. PBMC RNA was the source of the TCR library. The patient group derived from an endocrinology department in Xi'an, China. General study points: Preferential use of TRBV28, TRBJ1-2 and TRBJ2-5 was seen in persistent disease.

Regarding this clonotype: The antigen remains unidentified.

The sample was also linked to a second study, of T cells in Graves' hyperthyroidism and ophthalmopathy. That paper notes: Absence of ophthalmopathy progression within 18 months defined stable Graves' hyperthyroidism. Ophthalmopathy was distinguished from stable hyperthyroidism by 13 V-J signatures.

Sample: peripheral blood mononuclear cells (PBMCs), taken at new diagnosis, from a patient treated with antithyroid drugs. The J gene is TRBJ2-2, the V gene TRBV4-2; a weak D match, TRBD2 (5 bases). The source of this sequence is a man aged 25-45 years with Graves disease. CDR3 amino acids: CASSLFGAGELFF. The CDR3 bases are TGTGCCAGCAGCCTCTTCGGGGCCGGGGAGCTGTTTTTT.